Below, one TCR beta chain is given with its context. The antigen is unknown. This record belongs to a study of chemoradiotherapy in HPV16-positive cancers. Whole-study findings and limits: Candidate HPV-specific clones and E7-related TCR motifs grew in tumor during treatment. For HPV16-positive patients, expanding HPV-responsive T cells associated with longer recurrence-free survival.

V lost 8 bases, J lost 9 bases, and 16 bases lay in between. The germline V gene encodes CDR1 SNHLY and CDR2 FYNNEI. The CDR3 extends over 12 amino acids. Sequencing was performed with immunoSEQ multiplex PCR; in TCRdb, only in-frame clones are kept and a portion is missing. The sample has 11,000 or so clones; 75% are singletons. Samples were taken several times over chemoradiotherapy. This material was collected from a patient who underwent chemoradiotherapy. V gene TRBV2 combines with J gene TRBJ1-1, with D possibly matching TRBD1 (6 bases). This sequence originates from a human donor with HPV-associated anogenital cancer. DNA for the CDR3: TGTGCCAGCGACTCTACACAGGGTAAAGCTTTCTTT. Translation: CASDSTQGKAFF.